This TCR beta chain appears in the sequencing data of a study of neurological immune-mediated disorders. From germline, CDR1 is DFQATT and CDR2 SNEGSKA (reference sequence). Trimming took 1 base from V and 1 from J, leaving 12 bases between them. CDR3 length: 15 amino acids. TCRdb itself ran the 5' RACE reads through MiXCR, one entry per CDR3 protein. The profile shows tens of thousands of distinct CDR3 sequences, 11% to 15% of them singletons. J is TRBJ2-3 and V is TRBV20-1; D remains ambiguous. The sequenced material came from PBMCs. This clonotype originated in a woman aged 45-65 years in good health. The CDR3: CSARVPNGGTDTQYF. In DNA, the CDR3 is TGCAGTGCTAGAGTCCCCAATGGGGGCACAGATACGCAGTATTTT.